The 11 T cell receptor beta chains given below trace back to one sample, sequenced in a study of cytomegalovirus exposure and HLA in healthy donors. Primers included in the PCR were 60 Vbeta and 13 Jbeta primers. Only in-frame clones appear in the TCRdb table, and some are missing; sequencing was by immunoSEQ multiplex PCR. The repertoire holds about 140,000 clones, with around 77% as singletons. The sample taken for sequencing was PBMCs. Every receptor here comes from a man aged 25 to 45 in good health.

The V call is TRBV2, the J call TRBJ1-1, with TRBD1 as a possible D gene (6 bases). CDR1 is SNHLY, CDR2 FYNNEI, per germline. This CDR3 contains 14 residues. Trimming stripped 3 bases from V and 3 bases from J, with 11 bases between. CDR3 coding DNA: TGTGCCAGCAGTGATCCCCCAGGGGACACTGAAGCTTTCTTT. This sequence encodes CASSDPPGDTEAFF.

This chain connects TRBV2 to TRBJ1-5; possible D gene TRBD1, 5 bases. Germline assignment: CDR1 SNHLY and CDR2 FYNNEI. This CDR3 region has 14 residues. Trimming removed 4 bases from V and 1 base from J, with 8 bases in between. DNA for the CDR3: TGTGCCAGCAGTGGACAGACCAGCAATCAGCCCCAGCATTTT. Translating gives CASSGQTSNQPQHF.

This chain joins TRBV18 and TRBJ1-1; 9 bases are a match to TRBD1. The CDR3 is made up of 14 amino acids. With V trimmed by 3 bases and J by 3 bases, 2 bases remained unmatched. CDR1 is KGHSH, CDR2 LQKENI, per germline. The CDR3 is CASSPTGGDTEAFF. The CDR3 DNA reads as TGTGCCAGCTCACCGACAGGGGGGGACACTGAAGCTTTCTTT.

The table lists this clone with a few counts. CDR3 residues: CASSLGQGNTQHF. The CDR3 DNA reads TGTGCCAGCAGTCTGGGACAGGGGAATACCCAGCATTTT. V and J are TRBV28 and TRBJ1-5, with TRBD1 identical over 10 bases. CDR1 and CDR2 from the germline V gene are MDHEN and SYDVKM. The length of the CDR3 is 13 residues. Trimming cost V 5 bases and J 11 bases; bases outside gene matches: 6.

The chain uses TRBV10-2 and TRBJ2-3; TRBD2 matches 10 bases. The CDR3 covers 16 residues. V trimming: 7 bases; J trimming: 2 bases; junction bases outside the gene matches: 9. CDR1 WSHSY and CDR2 SAAADI come from the germline V gene. The CDR3 DNA reads TGCGCCAGCACCCCGACTAGCGGGCACTTCACAGATACGCAGTATTTT. Translated, it gives CASTPTSGHFTDTQYF.

The DNA of the CDR3 is TGTGCCAGCAGGGGAAGCGGGAGGAATGAGCAGTTCTTC. Translated, it gives CASRGSGRNEQFF. The chain uses TRBV6-1 and TRBJ2-1; 9 bases map to TRBD2. This CDR3 contains 13 residues. Germline CDR1 and CDR2: MNHNS and SASEGT. Trimming at V came to 6 bases and at J to 7 bases, leaving 4 bases not matched to a gene.

V and J are TRBV30 and TRBJ1-1; D remains ambiguous. The germline V and J ends were trimmed by 2 bases and 1 base, with 5 bases remaining between them. Germline values: CDR1 GTSNPN, CDR2 SVGIG (reference sequence). There are 12 residues in the CDR3. This CDR3 reads CAWSYKNTEAFF. DNA for the CDR3: TGTGCCTGGAGTTATAAGAACACTGAAGCTTTCTTT.

The J gene is TRBJ1-2, the V gene TRBV16; D unresolved. CDR1 and CDR2 from the germline V gene are KGHSY and FQNENV. There are 19 residues in the CDR3. Between the trimmed V and J ends, which lost 0 bases and 0 bases, there was a span of 20 bases. In DNA, the CDR3 is TGTGCCAGCAGCCAATCGGCAGGCTCTTACTCACTTTCTAACTATGGCTACACCTTC. The encoded protein is CASSQSAGSYSLSNYGYTF.

V gene TRBV6-1 combines with J gene TRBJ2-7, with a weak D call TRBD1 (6 bases). With 5 bases removed from V and 0 bases from J, the gap between germline ends came to 11 bases. The CDR3 is 14 residues long. Germline V CDR1 and CDR2: MNHNS, SASEGT. The CDR3 region has the DNA TGTGCCAGCAGTCGACAGGTGAGCTCCTACGAGCAGTACTTC. Its protein is CASSRQVSSYEQYF.

CDR3 loop: CASSSWTSGRKTQYF. Here the CDR3 DNA reads TGTGCCAGCAGTTCTTGGACTAGCGGGAGGAAGACCCAGTACTTC. This chain uses TRBV6-5 with TRBJ2-5, with 14 bases matching TRBD2. The CDR3 runs 15 residues. Germline lookup yields CDR1 MNHEY and CDR2 SVGAGI. Trimming cost V 4 bases and J 6 bases; bases outside gene matches: 4.

The chain has TRBV6-5 and TRBJ1-2; 8 nucleotides align to TRBD1. With V trimmed by 8 bases and J by 4 bases, 9 bases remained unmatched. The germline V gene encodes CDR1 MNHEY and CDR2 SVGAGI. This CDR3 is built from 14 residues. CDR3: CASYPTGAAYGYTF. The CDR3 DNA reads as TGTGCCAGCTACCCGACAGGGGCGGCCTATGGCTACACCTTC.